This TCR beta chain was documented in a study of T-cell reconstitution after alpha-beta-depleted transplantation in children. The V and J ends lost 5 bases and 7 bases respectively, with 11 bases between them. Germline V CDR1 and CDR2: DFQATT, SNEGSKA (reference sequence). The CDR3 is 11 amino acids. Unique molecular identifiers were incorporated when the TCRbeta library was constructed. One entry per CDR3 protein results from TCRdb running MiXCR on the PCR reads. The sample lists approximately 240,000 distinct CDR3 sequences, approximately 9.7% occurring once. This clonotype came up many times. The sequence was obtained from a human donor who donated a stem cell graft to a child with SCID. The chain carries TRBV20-1 and TRBJ1-2, with D possibly being TRBD1 (5 bases). This specimen was PBMCs from the stem cell graft donor, taken from the stem cell graft. CDR3: CSAVQGTGYTF. As DNA, the CDR3 is TGCAGTGCTGTCCAGGGAACTGGCTACACCTTC.